The 16 T cell receptor beta chains below all came from one sample that was sequenced in a study of T cell responses to AZD1222 COVID-19 vaccine. Sequenced by immunoSEQ multiplex PCR; TCRdb stores in-frame clones only, minus some. This sample has 110,000 or so clones; over 75% occur once, and the top ten carry 3.5% to 4.5%. The sequencing used peripheral blood, collected 28 days after the second dose of the MenACWY control vaccine. All receptors derive from an adult who received the MenACWY meningococcal vaccine as a control.

This clone was counted a single time. The chain is built from TRBV23-1 and TRBJ1-1, with unresolved D. TRBV23-1 is an ORF for which the function is uncertain. There are 15 residues in the CDR3. V lost 4 bases to trimming and J lost 1 base, with 13 bases between them. CDR3 DNA sequence: TGCGCCAGCAGTCCCAACCGGACGGCGAACACTGAAGCTTTCTTT. Translating gives CASSPNRTANTEAFF.

The chain couples TRBV4-2 to TRBJ2-3; TRBD2 agrees at 15 bases. Germline CDR1 LGHNA, CDR2 YNFKEQ. V was pared by 4 bases and J by 0 bases, with 2 bases of the junction left unmatched. The CDR3 covers 17 residues. CDR3 coding DNA: TGTGCCAGCAGCCCGGGACTAGCGGGGGGCAGCACAGATACGCAGTATTTT. As protein: CASSPGLAGGSTDTQYF.

This sequence joins TRBV9 and TRBJ2-1, with D perhaps matching TRBD2 (5 bases). The CDR3 consists of 15 residues. Germline lookup yields CDR1 SGDLS and CDR2 YYNGEE. The V gene lost 3 bases and the J gene lost 2 bases, with 12 bases spanning the gap. The CDR3 bases are TGTGCCAGCAGCGCTAGCTTTGGGGCCTACAATGAGCAGTTCTTC. Amino acid sequence: CASSASFGAYNEQFF.

V is TRBV6-5 and J is TRBJ2-7; 7 bases match TRBD1. The V and J ends lost 5 bases and 7 bases, in that order; junction bases with no gene match: 2. Germline assignment: CDR1 MNHEY and CDR2 SVGAGI. This CDR3 contains 11 residues. The CDR3 loop reads CASSRDSEQYF. DNA for the CDR3: TGTGCCAGCAGTAGGGACAGTGAGCAGTACTTC.

The chain uses TRBV7-3 and TRBJ2-3; 9 bases fit TRBD1. CDR1 and CDR2 from the germline V gene are SGHTA and FQGTGA. V lost 5 bases to trimming and J lost 4 bases; unmatched junction nucleotides: 4. The CDR3 loop spans 14 amino acids. The CDR3 protein is CASSRRTGADTQYF. The CDR3, as DNA: TGTGCCAGCAGCCGTAGGACAGGGGCAGATACGCAGTATTTT.

CDR3 residues: CSVHKGQETQYF. In DNA, the CDR3 is TGCAGCGTTCACAAAGGACAAGAGACCCAGTACTTC. This chain uses TRBV29-1 with TRBJ2-5; D is undetermined. The CDR3 runs 12 residues. The germline V gene has CDR1 SQVTM and CDR2 ANQGSEA. V lost 5 bases to trimming and J lost 2 bases, with 9 bases between them.

The chain has TRBV11-2 and TRBJ1-4; D might be TRBD1 (6 bases). Trimming shortened V by 1 base and J by 0 bases, and 15 bases separated the two germline ends. Looked up from germline, CDR1 is SGHAT and CDR2 is FQNNGV. This CDR3 contains 18 residues. The CDR3 DNA reads as TGTGCCAGCAGCTTAGTAGGGGGAAAGGCCGCAACTAATGAAAAACTGTTTTTT. Translating it yields CASSLVGGKAATNEKLFF.

The V call is TRBV29-1, the J call TRBJ1-2; TRBD1 might be the D (6 bases). CDR1 and CDR2 (germline): SQVTM, ANQGSEA. Trimming cost V 7 bases and J 4 bases, with 13 bases left between them. The CDR3 consists of 12 residues. CDR3 in amino acids: CSADTGLYGYTF. As DNA, the CDR3 is TGCAGCGCCGACACAGGGCTCTATGGCTACACCTTC.

CDR3 amino acids: CATSDLGTGDNEQFF. The CDR3, as DNA: TGTGCCACCAGTGACCTCGGGACTGGCGACAATGAGCAGTTCTTC. This chain links TRBV24-1 with TRBJ2-1; D might be TRBD2 (6 bases). CDR3 length: 15 amino acids. V was pared by 4 bases and J by 5 bases, with 14 bases between. CDR1 and CDR2 from the germline V gene are KGHDR and SFDVKD.

V gene TRBV5-1 combines with J gene TRBJ1-1; possible D gene TRBD1, 6 bases. The germline V gene encodes CDR1 SGHRS and CDR2 YFSETQ. V lost 3 bases and J 1 base, leaving 10 bases between the germline ends. The CDR3 is made up of 14 amino acids. The DNA for the CDR3 is TGCGCCAGCAGCTCACAGGGCCCGAACACTGAAGCTTTCTTT. Translating gives CASSSQGPNTEAFF.

Points on this clone: Relative to the germline gene, one junction end is altered; a read error may explain this. The chain recombines TRBV6-5 with TRBJ2-3; TRBD2 matches at 7 bases. The germline CDR1 and CDR2 sequences are MNHEY and SVGAGI. This CDR3 contains 15 residues. CDR3 loop: CASRYSGGHTDTQYF. The CDR3 DNA reads as TGTGCCAGCAGGTACTCGGGAGGCCACACAGATACGCAGTATTTT.

The rearrangement joins TRBV19 to TRBJ1-3; no clear D. CDR1 LNHDA and CDR2 SQIVND come from the germline V gene (reference sequence). Trimming shortened V by 4 bases and J by 3 bases, and 19 bases separated the two germline ends. The CDR3 spans 17 residues. The CDR3 sequence is CASSTTGVRGGGNTIYF. CDR3 sequence (DNA): TGTGCCAGTAGTACGACCGGCGTGAGAGGCGGTGGAAACACCATATATTTT.

V usage is TRBV7-6 and J usage is TRBJ2-2; 9 bases fit TRBD1. Per the germline V gene, CDR1 is SGHVS and CDR2 is FNYEAQ. The CDR3 totals 15 residues. The trim removed 5 bases at V and 4 bases at J, leaving 5 bases unmatched. This CDR3 is CASSKGQGVTGELFF. DNA for the CDR3: TGTGCCAGCAGCAAGGGACAGGGTGTCACCGGGGAGCTGTTTTTT.

The V and J genes are TRBV30 and TRBJ1-4; the D is unclear. There are 14 residues in the CDR3. The germline CDR1 and CDR2 sequences are GTSNPN and SVGIG (reference sequence). V lost 2 bases and J 6 bases, leaving 13 bases between the germline ends. CDR3 region: CAWSPVVGHEKLFF. CDR3 sequence (DNA): TGTGCCTGGAGTCCGGTTGTGGGCCATGAAAAACTGTTTTTT. The whole variable domain, filled in from reference TRBV30 and TRBJ1-4, reads SQTIHQWPATLVQPVGSPLSLECTVEGTSNPNLYWYRQAAGRGLQLLFYSVGIGQISSEVPQNLSASRPQDRQFILSSKKLLLSDSGFYLCAWSPVVGHEKLFFGSGTQLSVL.

The rearrangement uses TRBV6-1 and TRBJ1-6, with D possibly matching TRBD1 (5 bases). The germline CDR1 and CDR2 sequences are MNHNS and SASEGT. Trimming removed 0 bases at V and 6 bases at J, with 12 bases between. The CDR3 has 16 residues. CDR3 protein: CASSEAVGRGNSPLHF. Here the CDR3 DNA reads TGTGCCAGCAGTGAAGCGGTGGGACGGGGTAATTCACCCCTCCACTTT.

The chain has TRBV5-6 and TRBJ1-3, with 7 bases fitting TRBD1. Unmatched junction bases numbered 2, after V lost 1 base and J lost 4 bases. CDR1 and CDR2 from the germline V gene are SGHDT and YYEEEE. The CDR3 contains 14 residues. CDR3 DNA: TGTGCCAGCAGCTTGACAGGGGAGGGAAACACCATATATTTT. Its translation is CASSLTGEGNTIYF.